The present entry profiles one TCR beta chain with its context. Antigen unknown. This specimen comes from a study of cytomegalovirus exposure and HLA in healthy donors. Study findings and constraints: The only immune exposure information that was available was CMV serostatus. A classifier reportedly called cytomegalovirus status with high sensitivity and specificity.

PCR amplification relied on 60 Vbeta primers (plus 13 Jbeta primers). Here immunoSEQ multiplex PCR was the method, and the copy in TCRdb shows in-frame clones only, minus some. Among 150,000 to 160,000 clones, about 83% were seen once, and the ten largest hold 3% to 4%. CDR1 and CDR2 (germline): SEHNR, FQNEAQ (reference sequence). This CDR3 has 17 amino acids. Trimming took 1 base from V and 8 from J, leaving 20 bases between them. Sequenced sample: PBMCs. The sequence came from a woman between 40 and 55 years old in good health and CMV-seronegative. V is TRBV7-9 and J is TRBJ1-4; D perhaps matches TRBD1 (6 bases). The CDR3: CASSLDRGARVGEKLFF. The DNA of the CDR3 is TGTGCCAGCAGCTTAGATCGGGGGGCCAGGGTCGGCGAAAAACTGTTTTTT.